The following is a T cell receptor (beta chain) sequence with its context. Its matching antigen is unknown. Researchers ran immunoSEQ v3.0 at survey level. In sequencing, 40,000-50,000 T-cell genomes per sample were targeted. Repertoires were generated with immunoSEQ multiplex PCR, while TCRdb's copy carries only in-frame clones and drops some. The table has approximately 28,000 clones, 70% to 90% seen once; the top ten hold about 10%. The record originates from a study of long-term antiretroviral therapy in people with HIV. Study details: First collections came about a decade before the 2015 immediate-ART recommendation. Study-level results: Specimen acquisition occurred between the mid-2000s and the late 2010s, potentially under older ART regimens. Versus controls, repertoires in people with HIV had narrower CDR3 length ranges.

Germline V gene sequence: CDR1 SGHDT, CDR2 YYEEEE. This CDR3 region has 15 residues. Trimming pared 2 bases from V and 3 bases from J, leaving 14 bases between. The chain combines TRBV5-6 with TRBJ1-1; maybe TRBD1 (5 bases). Sample: unsorted PBMCs, taken 4.8 to 5 years after starting antiretroviral therapy. This sequence originates from a man aged 35 to 55 with HIV. CDR3 sequence reads: CASSFSGSRDTEAFF. The CDR3 nucleotides read TGTGCCAGCAGCTTTTCAGGGTCCCGGGACACTGAAGCTTTCTTT.